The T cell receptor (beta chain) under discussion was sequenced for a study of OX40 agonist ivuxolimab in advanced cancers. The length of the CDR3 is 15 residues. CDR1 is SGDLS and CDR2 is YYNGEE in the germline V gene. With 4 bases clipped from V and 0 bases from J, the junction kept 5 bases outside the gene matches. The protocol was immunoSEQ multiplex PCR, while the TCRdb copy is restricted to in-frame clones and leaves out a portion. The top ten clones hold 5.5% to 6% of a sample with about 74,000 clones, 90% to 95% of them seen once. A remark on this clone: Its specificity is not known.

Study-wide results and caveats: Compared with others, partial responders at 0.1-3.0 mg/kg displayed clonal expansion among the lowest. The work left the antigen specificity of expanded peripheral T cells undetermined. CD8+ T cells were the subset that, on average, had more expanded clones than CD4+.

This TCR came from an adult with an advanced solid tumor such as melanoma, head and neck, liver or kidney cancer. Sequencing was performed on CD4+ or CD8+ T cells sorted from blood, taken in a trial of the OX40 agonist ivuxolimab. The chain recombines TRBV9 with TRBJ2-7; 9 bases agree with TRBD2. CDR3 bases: TGTGCCAGCAGCATAACTAGCGGGTTCTCCTACGAGCAGTACTTC. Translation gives CASSITSGFSYEQYF. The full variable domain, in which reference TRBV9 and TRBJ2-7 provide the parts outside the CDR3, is DSGVTQTPKHLITATGQRVTLRCSPRSGDLSVYWYQQSLDQGLQFLIQYYNGEERAKGNILERFSAQQFPDLHSELNLSSLELGDSALYFCASSITSGFSYEQYFGPGTRLTVT.